This T cell receptor (beta chain) derives from a study of T-cell memory formation after mild COVID-19. V was pared by 5 bases and J by 7 bases, with 12 bases between. This CDR3 is 12 amino acids long. Germline assignment: CDR1 LGHDT and CDR2 YNNKEL (reference sequence). A single record per CDR3 protein comes from TCRdb applying MiXCR to the 5' RACE reads. The table has about 310,000 distinct CDR3 sequences, approximately 15% seen once. The chain uses TRBV3-1 and TRBJ2-7; D unresolved. The sample taken for sequencing was PBMCs or a T cell subset sorted from them (not recorded which). This TCR came from a young man who had mild COVID-19 (a few samples of this study predate the infection). Cell type and time point are not known. The DNA for the CDR3 is TGTGCCAGCAGCACGCGGCCTCGGGAGCAGTACTTC. Protein product: CASSTRPREQYF.